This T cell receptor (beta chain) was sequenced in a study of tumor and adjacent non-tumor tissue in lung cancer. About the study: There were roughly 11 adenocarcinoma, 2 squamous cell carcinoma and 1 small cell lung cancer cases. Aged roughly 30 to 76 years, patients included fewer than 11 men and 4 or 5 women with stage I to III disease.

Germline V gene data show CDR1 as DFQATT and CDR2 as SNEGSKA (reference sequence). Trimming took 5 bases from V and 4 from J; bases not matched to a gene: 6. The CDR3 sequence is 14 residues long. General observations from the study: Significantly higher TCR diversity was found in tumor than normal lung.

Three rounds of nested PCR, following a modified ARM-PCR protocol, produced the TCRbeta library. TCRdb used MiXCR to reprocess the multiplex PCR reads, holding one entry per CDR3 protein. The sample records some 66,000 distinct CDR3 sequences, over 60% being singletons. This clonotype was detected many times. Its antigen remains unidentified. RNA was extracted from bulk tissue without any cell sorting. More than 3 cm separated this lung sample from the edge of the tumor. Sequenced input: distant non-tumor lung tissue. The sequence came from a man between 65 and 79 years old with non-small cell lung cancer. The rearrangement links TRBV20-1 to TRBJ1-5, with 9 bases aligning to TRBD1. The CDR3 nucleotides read TGCAGTGCTCCTCCGGGACAGGGAAATCAGCCCCAGCATTTT. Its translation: CSAPPGQGNQPQHF.